Listed below are T cell receptor beta chains from one sample, sequenced in a study of shared clonotypes between healthy human individuals. The protocol was immunoSEQ multiplex PCR, while the TCRdb copy is restricted to in-frame clones and leaves out a portion. The data hold about 690,000 clones, with roughly 87% observed a single time. The sequenced material came from memory CD8+ T cells from PBMCs. These receptors came from a man aged 18 to 30 in good health. Some clones in this sample may be carry-over from other donors' samples. Each CDR3 is given with its conserved first and last residue. A D gene is named only where the DNA matches it firmly. Expanded clones are given a class, and other clones once, few, many or no size at all.

-,-,TRBJ2-7,TRBV4-3,TGCGCCAGCAGCCAAGATGAGGGGGGAACCTACGAGCAGTACTTC,CASSQDEGGTYEQYF
-,-,TRBJ1-2,TRBV16,TGTGCCAGTCGCCACCCGGGACAACTAAACTTTAACTATGGCTACACCTTC,CASRHPGQLNFNYGYTF
TRBD2,-,TRBJ2-1,TRBV5-4,TGTGCCAGCAGCTGGACCGGGACTAGCGGCCCTAATGAGCAGTTCTTC,CASSWTGTSGPNEQFF
TRBD2,-,TRBJ2-3,TRBV5-6,TGTGCCAGCAGCCCTCCTTTAGCGGGAGGTTCAGATACGCAGTATTTT,CASSPPLAGGSDTQYF
TRBD1,-,TRBJ1-1,TRBV27,TGTGCCAGCAGTTTACTCCGGGACAGGGGGCCGTCGAACACTGAAGCTTTCTTT,CASSLLRDRGPSNTEAFF
TRBD1,-,TRBJ1-2,TRBV6-1,TGTGCCAGCAGCGGAGACAGGGACTATGGCTACACCTTC,CASSGDRDYGYTF
-,-,TRBJ1-4,TRBV11-3,TGTGCCAGCAGCTCACATACCGCCGAGAGAGGACAGAGATCTAATGAAAAACTGTTTTTT,CASSSHTAERGQRSNEKLFF
-,-,TRBJ2-2,TRBV27,TGTGCCAGCAGTTTTTGGGCGGGCGGGGAGCTGTTTTTT,CASSFWAGGELFF
-,-,TRBJ1-1,TRBV7-9,TGTGCCAGCAGCTTAGATTCCAAGAGATCAGCTTTCTTT,CASSLDSKRSAFF
-,once,TRBJ1-4,TRBV7-8,TGTGCCAGCAGCTTAGTGCTTTTCGGACGTTCTAATGAAAAACTGTTTTTT,CASSLVLFGRSNEKLFF
TRBD1,-,TRBJ1-1,TRBV9,TGTGCCAGCAGCGCAGGGGGCGCGGGCACTGAAGCTTTCTTT,CASSAGGAGTEAFF
TRBD1,-,TRBJ2-7,TRBV11-2,TGTGCCAGCAGCTTCCGACAGGGGTACGAGCAGTACTTC,CASSFRQGYEQYF
-,-,TRBJ1-2,TRBV18,TGTGCCAGCTCACGGACAGAAAGTAACTATGGCTACACCTTC,CASSRTESNYGYTF
TRBD1,-,TRBJ1-1,TRBV6-1,TGTGCCAGCAGTGCCCGGACAGGGAATGGCGGGAACACTGAAGCTTTCTTT,CASSARTGNGGNTEAFF
-,few,TRBJ1-5,TRBV28,TGTGCCAGCAGTCCCCGAATGCAGCCCCAGCATTTT,CASSPRMQPQHF
TRBD2,-,TRBJ2-7,TRBV15,TGTGCCACCAGCAGGGGACTAGCGGTATCCTACGAGCAGTACTTC,CATSRGLAVSYEQYF
-,once,TRBJ2-5,TRBV25-1,TGTGCCAGCAGTAAAGGGCCCTCATGGGAGACCCAGTACTTC,CASSKGPSWETQYF
TRBD1,-,TRBJ1-2,TRBV14,TGTGCCAGCAGCCCTTGGACAGGGTACTATGGCTACACCTTC,CASSPWTGYYGYTF
-,-,TRBJ2-7,TRBV4-3,TGCGCCAGCAGCCAAGAGGCCCTAGGACCCTACGAGCAGTACTTC,CASSQEALGPYEQYF
TRBD2,-,TRBJ2-1,TRBV7-9,TGTGCCAGCAGCTGGGAAGCGGGGACGATGTACAATGAGCAGTTCTTC,CASSWEAGTMYNEQFF
TRBD1,-,TRBJ1-1,TRBV15,TGTGCCACCAGCAGATTATTAGGGGGACAGGAAGCTTTCTTT,CATSRLLGGQEAFF
TRBD2,-,TRBJ2-1,TRBV5-1,TGCGCCAGCAGCTTGGAGGTCGGGGAGGGTGAGCAGTTCTTC,CASSLEVGEGEQFF
-,-,TRBJ2-7,TRBV6-1,TGTGCCAGCAGTGATAGCCCTCCTTACGAGCAGTACTTC,CASSDSPPYEQYF
-,-,TRBJ2-7,TRBV27,TGTGCCAGCAGTTTAGGGAAGGGCAACGAGCAGTACTTC,CASSLGKGNEQYF
-,-,TRBJ1-5,TRBV13,TGTGCCAGCAGCTTAGGACGGCCTGGGCCCCAGCATTTT,CASSLGRPGPQHF
-,-,TRBJ2-7,TRBV10-3,TGTGCCATCAGTGAGTCGTGGGGCCCGGGGATATACGAGCAGTACTTC,CAISESWGPGIYEQYF
-,-,TRBJ2-5,TRBV7-9,TGTGCCAGCAGCCCCAGGTTAGCGGAAGAGACCCAGTACTTC,CASSPRLAEETQYF
-,-,TRBJ2-1,TRBV7-3,TGTGCCAGCAGCTTAACGTTCGGGGGAGGCCCCAACAATGAGCAGTTCTTC,CASSLTFGGGPNNEQFF
TRBD1,-,TRBJ2-7,TRBV7-8,TGTGCCAGCAGCTTAGGGTCCCAACCCCGAGACAGGGGGTGGACACACGAGCAGTACTTC,CASSLGSQPRDRGWTHEQYF
-,-,TRBJ2-1,TRBV27,TGTGCCAGCGGTCTCCAGGGTGGGAATGAGCAGTTCTTC,CASGLQGGNEQFF
TRBD1,-,TRBJ2-1,TRBV4-3,TGCGCCAGCAGCCTAGACAGGGGGGGGAATGGTGAGCAGTTCTTC,CASSLDRGGNGEQFF
TRBD1,-,TRBJ2-7,TRBV25-1,TGTGCCAGCAGTGAGGGACAGGGCTCCTACGAGCAGTACTTC,CASSEGQGSYEQYF
TRBD1,-,TRBJ1-4,TRBV14,TGTGCCAGCAGCCAAGATCTTGGGACAGACCCTGAAAAACTGTTTTTT,CASSQDLGTDPEKLFF
-,-,TRBJ2-6,TRBV7-6,TGTGCCAGCAGCTTAGTAACGGCTGGGGCCAACGTCCTGACTTTC,CASSLVTAGANVLTF
-,-,TRBJ2-3,TRBV11-2,TGTGCCAGCAGCGAGGCAGGGGGCACAGATACGCAGTATTTT,CASSEAGGTDTQYF
-,-,TRBJ2-1,TRBV4-3,TGCGCCAGCAGCCAAGATGAGGGATTTAGCGGCCCATACAATGAGCAGTTCTTC,CASSQDEGFSGPYNEQFF
-,-,TRBJ1-1,TRBV7-9,TGTGCCAGCAGCTTAGACCTGAACACTGAAGCTTTCTTT,CASSLDLNTEAFF
TRBD2,-,TRBJ2-2,TRBV7-6,TGTGCCAGCAGCTCCCGCCTAGCGGGAGTTAAAAACACCGGGGAGCTGTTTTTT,CASSSRLAGVKNTGELFF
-,-,TRBJ1-1,TRBV28,TGTGCCAGCAGTTTATCGGCAGGGAACACTGAAGCTTTCTTT,CASSLSAGNTEAFF
-,-,TRBJ1-1,TRBV6-1,TGTGCCAGCAGTGGGGGAGGGTACACTGAAGCTTTCTTT,CASSGGGYTEAFF
TRBD1,-,TRBJ2-7,TRBV29-1,TGCAGCGTTGTTGGGACAGAGGGGTACGAGCAGTACTTC,CSVVGTEGYEQYF
TRBD2,-,TRBJ2-1,TRBV5-6,TGTGCCAGCAGCTTTAGCAGCGGGAGGGCCTATGAGCAGTTCTTC,CASSFSSGRAYEQFF
TRBD1,-,TRBJ2-1,TRBV27,TGTGCCAGCAGTTTCCCCTCGGGACAGGGTCGCTACAATGAGCAGTTCTTC,CASSFPSGQGRYNEQFF
-,-,TRBJ1-2,TRBV12-5,TGTGCTAGTGTCTCCTGGGGGGAGGGCGGCTATGGCTACACCTTC,CASVSWGEGGYGYTF
-,-,TRBJ2-1,TRBV7-3,TGTGCCAGCAGCCCATCCAAAGGGGCCAGCTACAATGAGCAGTTCTTC,CASSPSKGASYNEQFF
TRBD2,few,TRBJ2-7,TRBV2,TGTGCCAGCAGTGAAAGGTCTAGCGGGGCCACCTACGAGCAGTACTTC,CASSERSSGATYEQYF
TRBD1,-,TRBJ1-5,TRBV4-1,TGCGCCAGCAGCCACAGGGGGACGGCTCAGCCCCAGCATTTT,CASSHRGTAQPQHF
TRBD1,once,TRBJ2-5,TRBV7-9,TGTGCCAGCAGCCCTCCCGGGACAGGGGAGACCCAGTACTTC,CASSPPGTGETQYF
TRBD2,-,TRBJ2-2,TRBV25-1,TGTGCCAGCAGTGAATATGCGGGAGGGCCGTTGGCCGGGGAGCTGTTTTTT,CASSEYAGGPLAGELFF
-,-,TRBJ1-3,TRBV10-3,TGTGCCATCAGTCCGACAGCGATTGGAAACACCATATATTTT,CAISPTAIGNTIYF
-,-,TRBJ1-2,TRBV5-5,TGTGCCAGCAGCTCCTTCATAGTCGCTAACTATGGCTACACCTTC,CASSSFIVANYGYTF
-,-,TRBJ2-7,TRBV7-8,TGTGCCAGCAGCTTGATATTCGTCGCTGGGGAGCAGTACTTC,CASSLIFVAGEQYF
-,-,TRBJ1-1,TRBV28,TGTGCCAGCAGTTTTTACCGGACGAGCACTGAAGCTTTCTTT,CASSFYRTSTEAFF
-,-,TRBJ1-1,TRBV5-1,TGCGCCAGCAGCCCTGACCGGGAAAGCACTGAAGCTTTCTTT,CASSPDRESTEAFF
TRBD2,-,TRBJ2-3,TRBV27,TGTGCCAGCAGTGTAGTAGCGGGAGCCTGGGCTACGCAGTATTTT,CASSVVAGAWATQYF
-,-,TRBJ2-7,TRBV4-2,TGTGCCAGCAGCCAAGTTTTTACCCAAGGACACCACTACGAGCAGTACTTC,CASSQVFTQGHHYEQYF
-,-,TRBJ2-7,TRBV10-3,TGTGCCATCAGTGGGGACATCTTTGCCTACGAGCAGTACTTC,CAISGDIFAYEQYF